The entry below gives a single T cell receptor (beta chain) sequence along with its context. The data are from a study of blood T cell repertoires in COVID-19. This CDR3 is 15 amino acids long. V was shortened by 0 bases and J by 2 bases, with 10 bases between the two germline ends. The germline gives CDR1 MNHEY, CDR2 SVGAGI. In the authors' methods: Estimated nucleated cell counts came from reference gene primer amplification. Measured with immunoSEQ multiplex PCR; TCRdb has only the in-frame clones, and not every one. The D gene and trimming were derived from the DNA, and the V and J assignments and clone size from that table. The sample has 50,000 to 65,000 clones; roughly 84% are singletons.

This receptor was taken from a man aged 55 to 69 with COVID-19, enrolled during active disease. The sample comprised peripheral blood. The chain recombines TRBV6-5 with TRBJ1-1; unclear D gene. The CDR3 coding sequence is TGTGCCAGCAGTTACTCGGGAGAACTAAACACTGAAGCTTTCTTT. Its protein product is CASSYSGELNTEAFF.